This T cell receptor beta chain emerged from a study of T-cell reconstitution after alpha-beta-depleted transplantation in children. Preparation of the TCRbeta library involved a method that used unique molecular identifiers. TCRdb recomputed calls from the PCR reads with MiXCR, one row per CDR3 protein. The sample consists of 450,000 to 600,000 distinct CDR3 sequences, about 10% of them appearing once. Study-wide points: Several patients had high TCRbeta diversity at day 60; it came from surviving recipient T cells and thymic progenitors. Several hundred expanded graft clones reportedly supplied alpha-beta T cells about two months after transplant.

CDR3 length: 14 amino acids. Looked up from germline, CDR1 is MGHDK and CDR2 is SYGVNS. The V end was cut by 1 base, the J end by 4 bases, with 10 bases between. This clonotype has at least ten counts. What it recognizes is unknown. This clonotype originated in a child younger than 10 with inherited bone marrow failure, due to receive a stem cell transplant. The chain combines TRBV25-1 with TRBJ1-2; D unresolved. The sequencing here drew on PBMCs, taken before TCRalphabeta/CD19-depleted stem cell transplant. CDR3 sequence: CASSEWGQSYGYTF. CDR3 in DNA: TGTGCCAGCAGTGAATGGGGTCAGTCCTATGGCTACACCTTC.